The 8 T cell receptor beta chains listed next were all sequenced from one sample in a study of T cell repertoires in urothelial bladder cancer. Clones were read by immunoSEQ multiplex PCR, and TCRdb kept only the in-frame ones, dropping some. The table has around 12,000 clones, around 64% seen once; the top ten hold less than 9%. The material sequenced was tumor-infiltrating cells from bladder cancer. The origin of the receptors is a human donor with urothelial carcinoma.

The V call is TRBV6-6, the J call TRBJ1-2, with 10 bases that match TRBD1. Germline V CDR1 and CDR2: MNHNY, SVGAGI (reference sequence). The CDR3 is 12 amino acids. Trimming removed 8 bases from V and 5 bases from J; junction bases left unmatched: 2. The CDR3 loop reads CASGQGVYGYTF. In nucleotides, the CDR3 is TGTGCCAGCGGACAGGGGGTTTATGGCTACACCTTC.

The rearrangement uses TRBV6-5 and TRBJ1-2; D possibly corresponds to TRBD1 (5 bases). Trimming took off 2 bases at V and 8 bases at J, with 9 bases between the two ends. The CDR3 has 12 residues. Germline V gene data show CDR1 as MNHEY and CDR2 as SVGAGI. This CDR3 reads CASSYGGFGYTF. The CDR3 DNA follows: TGTGCCAGCAGTTACGGGGGGTTCGGCTACACCTTC.

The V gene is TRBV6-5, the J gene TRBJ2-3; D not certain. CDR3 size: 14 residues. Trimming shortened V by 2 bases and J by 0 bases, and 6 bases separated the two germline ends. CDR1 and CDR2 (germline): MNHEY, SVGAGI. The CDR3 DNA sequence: TGTGCCAGCAGTTACCAGTCAAGCACAGATACGCAGTATTTT. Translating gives CASSYQSSTDTQYF.

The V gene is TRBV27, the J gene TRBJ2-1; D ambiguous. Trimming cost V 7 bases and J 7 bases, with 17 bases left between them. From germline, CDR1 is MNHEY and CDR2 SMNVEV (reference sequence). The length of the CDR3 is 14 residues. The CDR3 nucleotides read TGTGCCAGCACAAGTTTTAACAGCCTTAATGAGCAGTTCTTC. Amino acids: CASTSFNSLNEQFF.

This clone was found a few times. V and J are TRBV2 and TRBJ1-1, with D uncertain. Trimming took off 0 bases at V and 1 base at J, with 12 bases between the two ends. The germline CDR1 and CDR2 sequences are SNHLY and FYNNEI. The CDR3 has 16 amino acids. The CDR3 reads CASSEARGLGNTEAFF. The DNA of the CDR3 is TGTGCCAGCAGTGAAGCGAGAGGCTTAGGGAACACTGAAGCTTTCTTT.

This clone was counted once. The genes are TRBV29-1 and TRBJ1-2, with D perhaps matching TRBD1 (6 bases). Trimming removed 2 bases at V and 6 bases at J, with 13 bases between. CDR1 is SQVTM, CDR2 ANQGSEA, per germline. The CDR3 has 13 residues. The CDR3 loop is CSVEMWTEDGYTF. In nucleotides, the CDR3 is TGCAGCGTTGAAATGTGGACAGAGGATGGCTACACCTTC.

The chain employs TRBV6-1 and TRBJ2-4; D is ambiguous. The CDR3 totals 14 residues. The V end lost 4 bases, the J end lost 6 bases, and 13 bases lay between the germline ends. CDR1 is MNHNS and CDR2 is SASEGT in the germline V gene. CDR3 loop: CASSVQHQVNIQYF. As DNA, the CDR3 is TGTGCCAGCAGTGTACAGCACCAAGTAAACATTCAGTACTTC.

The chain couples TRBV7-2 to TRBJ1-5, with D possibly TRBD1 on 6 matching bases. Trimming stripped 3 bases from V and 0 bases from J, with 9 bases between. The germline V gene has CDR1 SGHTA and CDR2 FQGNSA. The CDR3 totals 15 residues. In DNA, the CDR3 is TGTGCCAGCAGCTTCAGGGGCGGTAGCAATCAGCCCCAGCATTTT. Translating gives CASSFRGGSNQPQHF.